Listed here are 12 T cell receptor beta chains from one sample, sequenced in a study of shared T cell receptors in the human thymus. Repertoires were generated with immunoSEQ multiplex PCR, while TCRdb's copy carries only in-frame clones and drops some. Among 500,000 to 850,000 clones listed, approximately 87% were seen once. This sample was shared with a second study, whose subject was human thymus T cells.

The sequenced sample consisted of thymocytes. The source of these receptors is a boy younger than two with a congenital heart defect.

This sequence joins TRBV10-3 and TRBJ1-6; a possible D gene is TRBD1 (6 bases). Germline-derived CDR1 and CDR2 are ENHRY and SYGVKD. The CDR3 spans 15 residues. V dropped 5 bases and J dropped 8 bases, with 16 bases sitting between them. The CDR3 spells CAISNTHRDDSPLHF. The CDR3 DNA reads TGTGCCATCAGTAACACTCACAGGGATGATTCACCCCTCCACTTT.

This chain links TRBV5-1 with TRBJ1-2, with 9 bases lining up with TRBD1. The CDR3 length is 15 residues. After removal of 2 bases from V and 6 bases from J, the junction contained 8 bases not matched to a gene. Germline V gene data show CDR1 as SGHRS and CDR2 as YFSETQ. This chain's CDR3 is CASSFSRDRVDGYTF. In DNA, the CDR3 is TGCGCCAGCAGCTTCTCCCGGGACAGGGTAGATGGCTACACCTTC.

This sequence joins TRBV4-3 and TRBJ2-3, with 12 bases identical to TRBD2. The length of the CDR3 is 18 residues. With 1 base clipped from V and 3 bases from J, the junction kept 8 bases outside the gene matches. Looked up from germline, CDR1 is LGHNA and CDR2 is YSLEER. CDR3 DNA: TGCGCCAGCAGCCAAGGACTAGCGGGAGAAGATGAAACAGATACGCAGTATTTT. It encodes CASSQGLAGEDETDTQYF.

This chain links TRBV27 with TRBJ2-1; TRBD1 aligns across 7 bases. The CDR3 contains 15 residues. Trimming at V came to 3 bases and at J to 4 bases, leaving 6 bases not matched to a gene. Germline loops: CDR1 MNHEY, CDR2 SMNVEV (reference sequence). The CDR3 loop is CASSFVGQAYNEQFF. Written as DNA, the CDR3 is TGTGCCAGCAGTTTTGTAGGACAGGCGTACAATGAGCAGTTCTTC.

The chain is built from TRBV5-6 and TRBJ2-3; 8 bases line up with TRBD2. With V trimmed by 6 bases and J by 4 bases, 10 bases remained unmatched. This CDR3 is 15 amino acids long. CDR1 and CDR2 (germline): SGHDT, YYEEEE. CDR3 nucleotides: TGTGCCAGCAAAGCTAGCGGGTGGGGCCCAGATACGCAGTATTTT. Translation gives CASKASGWGPDTQYF. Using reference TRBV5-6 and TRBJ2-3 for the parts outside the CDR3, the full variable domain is DAGVTQSPTHLIKTRGQQVTLRCSPKSGHDTVSWYQQALGQGPQFIFQYYEEEERQRGNFPDRFSGHQFPNYSSELNVNALLLGDSALYLCASKASGWGPDTQYFGPGTRLTVL.

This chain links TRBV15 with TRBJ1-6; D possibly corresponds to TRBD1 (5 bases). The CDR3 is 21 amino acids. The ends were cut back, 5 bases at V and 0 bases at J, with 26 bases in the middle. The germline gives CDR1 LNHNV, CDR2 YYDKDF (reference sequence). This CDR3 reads CATSANVIDRISSSYNSPLHF. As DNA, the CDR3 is TGTGCCACCAGCGCTAACGTCATCGACAGAATCTCAAGCTCCTATAATTCACCCCTCCACTTT.

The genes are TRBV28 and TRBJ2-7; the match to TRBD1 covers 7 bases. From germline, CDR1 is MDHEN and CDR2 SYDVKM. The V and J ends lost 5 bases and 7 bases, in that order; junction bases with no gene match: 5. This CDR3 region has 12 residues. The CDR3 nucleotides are TGTGCCAGCAGTCTAAGGGGACAGGAGCAGTACTTC. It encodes CASSLRGQEQYF.

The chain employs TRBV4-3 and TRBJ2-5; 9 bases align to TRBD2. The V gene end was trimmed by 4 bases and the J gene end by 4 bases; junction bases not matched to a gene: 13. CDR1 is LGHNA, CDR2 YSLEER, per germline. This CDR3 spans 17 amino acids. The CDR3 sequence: CASSLSLAGSLRETQYF. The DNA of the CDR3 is TGCGCCAGCAGCCTCAGCCTAGCGGGAAGCCTTAGAGAGACCCAGTACTTC.

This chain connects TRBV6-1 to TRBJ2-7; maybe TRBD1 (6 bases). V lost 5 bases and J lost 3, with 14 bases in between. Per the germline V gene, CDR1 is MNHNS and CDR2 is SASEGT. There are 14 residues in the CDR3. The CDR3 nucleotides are TGTGCCAGCAGTCTTGAGACAGGCCGCTACGAGCAGTACTTC. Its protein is CASSLETGRYEQYF.

The CDR3 is CASSQDPAGWYEQFF. DNA for the CDR3: TGCGCCAGCAGCCAAGATCCAGCGGGGTGGTATGAGCAGTTCTTC. The gene calls are TRBV4-3 and TRBJ2-1, with 7 bases aligning to TRBD2. The CDR3 has 15 residues. Germline assignment: CDR1 LGHNA and CDR2 YSLEER. V shed 0 bases and J 8 bases; nucleotides not matched to a gene: 7.

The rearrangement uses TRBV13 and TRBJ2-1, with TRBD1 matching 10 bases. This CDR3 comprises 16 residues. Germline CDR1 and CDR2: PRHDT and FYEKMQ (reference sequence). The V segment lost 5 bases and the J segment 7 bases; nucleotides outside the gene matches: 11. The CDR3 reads CASSQRGGQGLNEQFF. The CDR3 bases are TGTGCCAGCAGCCAACGGGGGGGACAGGGGTTAAATGAGCAGTTCTTC.

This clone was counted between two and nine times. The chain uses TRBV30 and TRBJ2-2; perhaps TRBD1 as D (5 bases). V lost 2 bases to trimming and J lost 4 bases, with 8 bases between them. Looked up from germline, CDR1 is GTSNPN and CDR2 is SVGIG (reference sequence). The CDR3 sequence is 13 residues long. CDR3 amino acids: CAWSNTGTGELFF. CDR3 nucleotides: TGTGCCTGGAGTAATACAGGCACCGGGGAGCTGTTTTTT. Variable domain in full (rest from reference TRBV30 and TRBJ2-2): SQTIHQWPATLVQPVGSPLSLECTVEGTSNPNLYWYRQAAGRGLQLLFYSVGIGQISSEVPQNLSASRPQDRQFILSSKKLLLSDSGFYLCAWSNTGTGELFFGEGSRLTVL.